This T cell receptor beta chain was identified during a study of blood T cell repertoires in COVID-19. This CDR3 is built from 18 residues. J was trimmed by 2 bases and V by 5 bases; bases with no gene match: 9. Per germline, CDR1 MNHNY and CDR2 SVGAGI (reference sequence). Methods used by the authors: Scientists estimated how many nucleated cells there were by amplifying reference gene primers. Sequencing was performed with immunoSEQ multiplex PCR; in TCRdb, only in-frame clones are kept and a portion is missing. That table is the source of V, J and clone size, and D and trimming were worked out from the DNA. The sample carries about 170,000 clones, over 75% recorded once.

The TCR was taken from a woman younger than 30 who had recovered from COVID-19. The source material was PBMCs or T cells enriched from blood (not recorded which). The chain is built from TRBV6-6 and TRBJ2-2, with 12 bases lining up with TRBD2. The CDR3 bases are TGTGCCAGCAGTCGCCCCGGACTAGCGGGACCAAACACCGGGGAGCTGTTTTTT. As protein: CASSRPGLAGPNTGELFF.